The present T cell receptor (beta chain) was sequenced within a study of blood T cell repertoires in COVID-19. The overall study: Samples came from the United States, Italy and Spain, spanning acute and convalescent COVID-19. T cells, B-cell-depleted T cells, or PBMCs supplied cDNA or gDNA.

Trimming pared 4 bases from V and 7 bases from J, leaving 9 bases between. Germline V gene data show CDR1 as LNHDA and CDR2 as SQIVND (reference sequence). This CDR3 has 12 amino acids. In the authors' workflow: Reference gene primer amplification yielded estimated nucleated cell counts. The protocol was immunoSEQ multiplex PCR, while the TCRdb copy is restricted to in-frame clones and leaves out a portion. That table supplies the V and J calls and clone size; D and trimming were determined from the DNA. The sample has around 74,000 clones; 90% are singletons. The chain is built from TRBV19 and TRBJ2-3; D possibly corresponds to TRBD2 (5 bases). The sequence derives from a woman aged 80 or over with active or convalescent COVID-19. Material: peripheral blood. CDR3 amino acids: CASSNRLNTQYF. The CDR3 bases are TGTGCCAGTAGTAATAGACTAAATACGCAGTATTTT.